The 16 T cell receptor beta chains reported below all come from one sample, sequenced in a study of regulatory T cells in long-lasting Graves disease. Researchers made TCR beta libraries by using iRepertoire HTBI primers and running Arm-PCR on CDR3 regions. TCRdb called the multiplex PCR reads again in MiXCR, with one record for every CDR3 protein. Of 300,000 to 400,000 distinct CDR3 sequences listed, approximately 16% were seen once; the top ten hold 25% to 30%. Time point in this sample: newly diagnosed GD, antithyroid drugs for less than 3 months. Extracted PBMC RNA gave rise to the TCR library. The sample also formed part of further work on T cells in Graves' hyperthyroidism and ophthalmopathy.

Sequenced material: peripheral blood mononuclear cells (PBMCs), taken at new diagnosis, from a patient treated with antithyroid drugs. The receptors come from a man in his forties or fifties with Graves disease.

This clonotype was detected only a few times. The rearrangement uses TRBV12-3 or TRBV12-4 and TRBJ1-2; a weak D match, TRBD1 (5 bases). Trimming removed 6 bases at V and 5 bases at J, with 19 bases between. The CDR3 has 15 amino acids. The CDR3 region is CASSWAGELGYGYTF. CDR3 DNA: TGTGCCAGCAGCTGGGCGGGGGAACTGGGGTATGGCTACACCTTC.

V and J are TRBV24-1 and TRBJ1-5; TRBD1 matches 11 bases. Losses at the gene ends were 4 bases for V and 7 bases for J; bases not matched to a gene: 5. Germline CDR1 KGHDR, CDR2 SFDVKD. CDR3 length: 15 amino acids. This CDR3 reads CATSDRTGGGQPQHF. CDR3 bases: TGTGCCACCAGTGACCGGACAGGGGGCGGGCAGCCCCAGCATTTT.

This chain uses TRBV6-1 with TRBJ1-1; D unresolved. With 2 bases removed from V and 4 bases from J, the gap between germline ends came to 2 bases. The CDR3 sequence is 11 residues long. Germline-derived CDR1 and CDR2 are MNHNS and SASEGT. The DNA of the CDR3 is TGTGCCAGCAGTGAATTCACTGAAGCTTTCTTT. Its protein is CASSEFTEAFF.

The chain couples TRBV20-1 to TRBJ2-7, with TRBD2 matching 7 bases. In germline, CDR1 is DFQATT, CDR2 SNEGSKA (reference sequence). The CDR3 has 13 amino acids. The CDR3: CSVVPSGSYEQYF. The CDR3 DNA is TGCAGCGTAGTCCCTAGCGGCAGCTACGAGCAGTACTTC.

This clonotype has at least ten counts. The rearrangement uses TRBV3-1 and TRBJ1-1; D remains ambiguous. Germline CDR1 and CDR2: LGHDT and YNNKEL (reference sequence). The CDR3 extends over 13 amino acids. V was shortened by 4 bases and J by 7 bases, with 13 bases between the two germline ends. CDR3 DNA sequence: TGTGCCAGCAGCCCCAGTTGGCAGCTTGAAGCTTTCTTT. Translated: CASSPSWQLEAFF.

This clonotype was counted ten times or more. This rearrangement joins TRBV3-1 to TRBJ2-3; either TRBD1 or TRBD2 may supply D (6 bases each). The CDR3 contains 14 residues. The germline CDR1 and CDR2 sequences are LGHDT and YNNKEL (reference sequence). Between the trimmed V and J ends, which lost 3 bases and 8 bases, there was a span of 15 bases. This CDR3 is CASSHGGPRGTQYF. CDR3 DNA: TGTGCCAGCAGCCACGGGGGCCCGAGGGGTACGCAGTATTTT.

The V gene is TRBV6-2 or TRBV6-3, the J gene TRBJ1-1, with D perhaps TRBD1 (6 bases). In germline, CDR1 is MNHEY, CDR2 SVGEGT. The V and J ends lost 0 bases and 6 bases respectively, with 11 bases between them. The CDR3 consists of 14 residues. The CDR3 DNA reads TGTGCCAGCAGTTACTCGATCCAGGGGCCTGAAGCTTTCTTT. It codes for CASSYSIQGPEAFF.

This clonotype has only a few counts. CDR3 in amino acids: CATSRDGARDIQYF. Here the CDR3 DNA reads TGTGCCACCAGCAGAGACGGAGCCAGGGACATTCAGTACTTC. J is TRBJ2-4 and V is TRBV15; weak D call: TRBD1 (5 bases). The ends were cut back, 0 bases at V and 8 bases at J, with 11 bases in the middle. CDR1 is LNHNV, CDR2 YYDKDF, per germline (reference sequence). The CDR3 extends over 14 amino acids.

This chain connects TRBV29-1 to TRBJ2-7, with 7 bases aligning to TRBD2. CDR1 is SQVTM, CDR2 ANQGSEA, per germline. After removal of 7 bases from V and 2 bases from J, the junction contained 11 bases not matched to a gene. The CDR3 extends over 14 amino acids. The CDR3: CSAGWDYGPYEQYF. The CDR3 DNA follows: TGCAGCGCCGGATGGGACTATGGGCCCTACGAGCAGTACTTC.

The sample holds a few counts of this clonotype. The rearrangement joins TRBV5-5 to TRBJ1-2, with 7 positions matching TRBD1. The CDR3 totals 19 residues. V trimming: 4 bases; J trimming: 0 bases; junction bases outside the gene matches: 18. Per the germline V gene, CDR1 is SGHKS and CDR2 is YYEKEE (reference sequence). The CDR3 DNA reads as TGTGCCAGCAGCCCCACCATTTCCAGGGGGACCCTATCTAACTATGGCTACACCTTC. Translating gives CASSPTISRGTLSNYGYTF.

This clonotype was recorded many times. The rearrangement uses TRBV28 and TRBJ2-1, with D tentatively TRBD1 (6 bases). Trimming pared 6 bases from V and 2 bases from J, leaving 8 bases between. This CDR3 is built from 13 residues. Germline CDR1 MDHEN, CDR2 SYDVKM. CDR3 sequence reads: CASRQGTYNEQFF. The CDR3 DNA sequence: TGTGCCAGCAGACAGGGAACCTACAATGAGCAGTTCTTC. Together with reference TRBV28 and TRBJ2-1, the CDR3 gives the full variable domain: DVKVTQSSRYLVKRTGEKVFLECVQDMDHENMFWYRQDPGLGLRLIYFSYDVKMKEKGDIPEGYSVSREKKERFSLILESASTNQTSMYLCASRQGTYNEQFFGPGTRLTVL.

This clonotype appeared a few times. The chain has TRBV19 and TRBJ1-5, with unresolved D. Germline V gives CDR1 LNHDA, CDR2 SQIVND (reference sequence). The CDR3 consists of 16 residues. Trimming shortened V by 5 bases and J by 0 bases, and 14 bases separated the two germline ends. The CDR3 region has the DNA TGTGCCAGTAGTTCACGGACCGTAGATAGCAATCAGCCCCAGCATTTT. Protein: CASSSRTVDSNQPQHF. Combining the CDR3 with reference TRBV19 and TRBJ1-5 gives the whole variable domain DGGITQSPKYLFRKEGQNVTLSCEQNLNHDAMYWYRQDPGQGLRLIYYSQIVNDFQKGDIAEGYSVSREKKESFPLTVTSAQKNPTAFYLCASSSRTVDSNQPQHFGDGTRLSIL.

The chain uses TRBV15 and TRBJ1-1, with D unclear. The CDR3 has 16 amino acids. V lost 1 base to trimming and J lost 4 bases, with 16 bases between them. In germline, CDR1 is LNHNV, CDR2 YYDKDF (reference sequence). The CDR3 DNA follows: TGTGCCACCAGCAGAGGGCTTGGAGGTTCCGGCACTGAAGCTTTCTTT. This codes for CATSRGLGGSGTEAFF.

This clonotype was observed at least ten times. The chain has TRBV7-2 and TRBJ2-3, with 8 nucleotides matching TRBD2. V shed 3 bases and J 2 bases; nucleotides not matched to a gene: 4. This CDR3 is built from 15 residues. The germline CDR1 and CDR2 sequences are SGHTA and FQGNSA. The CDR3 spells CASSLMRGDTDTQYF. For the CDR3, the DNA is TGTGCCAGCAGCTTGATGCGGGGGGACACAGATACGCAGTATTTT.

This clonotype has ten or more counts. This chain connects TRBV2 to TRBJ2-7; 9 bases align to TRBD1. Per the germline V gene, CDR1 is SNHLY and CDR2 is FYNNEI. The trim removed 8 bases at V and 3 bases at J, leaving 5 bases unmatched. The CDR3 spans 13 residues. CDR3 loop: CASGGQGYYEQYF. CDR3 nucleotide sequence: TGTGCCAGCGGGGGACAGGGATACTACGAGCAGTACTTC.

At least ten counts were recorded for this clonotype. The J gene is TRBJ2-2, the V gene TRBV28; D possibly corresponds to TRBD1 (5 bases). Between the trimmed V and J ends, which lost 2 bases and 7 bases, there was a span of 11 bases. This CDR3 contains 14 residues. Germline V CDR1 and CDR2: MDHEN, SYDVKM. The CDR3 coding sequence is TGTGCCAGCAGTTTAGCAGGGCGTGGCGGGGAGCTGTTTTTT. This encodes CASSLAGRGGELFF.